The 25 T cell receptor beta chains below all came from one sample that was sequenced in a study of cytomegalovirus exposure and HLA in healthy donors. PCR involved 60 Vbeta and 13 Jbeta primers. Clones were read by immunoSEQ multiplex PCR, and TCRdb kept only the in-frame ones, dropping some. This table holds about 98,000 clones, approximately 70% found once. What was sequenced was PBMCs. These receptors all stem from a man aged 45 to 65 in good health and CMV-seronegative.

This chain joins TRBV16 and TRBJ1-4; D is unclear. The germline V gene has CDR1 KGHSY and CDR2 FQNENV. This CDR3 is 15 amino acids long. V dropped 5 bases and J dropped 0 bases, with 10 bases sitting between them. Here the CDR3 reads CASSTWAATNEKLFF. Written as DNA, the CDR3 is TGTGCCAGCAGCACTTGGGCCGCAACTAATGAAAAACTGTTTTTT.

The chain has TRBV15 and TRBJ2-7, with D maybe TRBD1 (6 bases). V lost 8 bases to trimming and J lost 7 bases, with 27 bases between them. CDR1 is LNHNV and CDR2 is YYDKDF in the germline V gene (reference sequence). The CDR3 runs to 16 residues. Here the CDR3 DNA reads TGTGCCACCGGTGCGGGTCGGACAGAATGGATAAGGGAGCAGTACTTC. Amino acid sequence: CATGAGRTEWIREQYF. The variable domain in full, completed from reference TRBV15 and TRBJ2-7, reads DAMVIQNPRYQVTQFGKPVTLSCSQTLNHNVMYWYQQKSSQAPKLLFHYYDKDFNNEADTPDNFQSRRPNTSFCFLDIRSPGLGDTAMYLCATGAGRTEWIREQYFGPGTRLTVT.

J is TRBJ2-1 and V is TRBV4-3; the match to TRBD2 covers 8 bases. The trim removed 4 bases at V and 2 bases at J, leaving 4 bases unmatched. This CDR3 comprises 15 residues. Per the germline V gene, CDR1 is LGHNA and CDR2 is YSLEER. CDR3 nucleotide sequence: TGCGCCAGCAGCCGAGCGGGGGAGGCCTACAATGAGCAGTTCTTC. It yields the protein CASSRAGEAYNEQFF.

V and J are TRBV10-3 and TRBJ1-5, with a possible D match to TRBD1 (6 bases). The CDR3 loop spans 13 amino acids. Germline-derived CDR1 and CDR2 are ENHRY and SYGVKD. Trimming removed 8 bases from V and 3 bases from J, with 11 bases in between. Written as DNA, the CDR3 is TGTGCCATCCAGGGGTCAGACAATCAGCCCCAGCATTTT. Encoded protein: CAIQGSDNQPQHF.

For this clone: At one end the junction does not follow the germline gene, possibly because of a read error. This sequence joins TRBV7-9 and TRBJ2-7; a weak D match, TRBD1 (7 bases). CDR1 SEHNR and CDR2 FQNEAQ come from the germline V gene (reference sequence). The CDR3 has 14 amino acids. The CDR3 coding sequence is TGTTCCAGCAGGGGGGACAGAGCCAGCTACGAGCAGTACTTC. Residues: CSSRGDRASYEQYF.

The chain recombines TRBV28 with TRBJ2-1, with a tentative D call TRBD1 (5 bases). The germline gives CDR1 MDHEN, CDR2 SYDVKM. CDR3 length equals 14 residues. The V end lost 5 bases, the J end lost 7 bases, and 15 bases lay between the germline ends. In DNA form, the CDR3 reads TGTGCCAGCAGTGATGGACAAACTATTAATGAGCAGTTCTTC. Translating it yields CASSDGQTINEQFF. Drawing the rest from reference TRBV28 and TRBJ2-1, the complete variable domain is DVKVTQSSRYLVKRTGEKVFLECVQDMDHENMFWYRQDPGLGLRLIYFSYDVKMKEKGDIPEGYSVSREKKERFSLILESASTNQTSMYLCASSDGQTINEQFFGPGTRLTVL.

This chain connects TRBV28 to TRBJ2-7, with 7 nucleotides matching TRBD2. V was clipped by 4 bases and J by 2 bases; unmatched bases: 11. CDR1 MDHEN and CDR2 SYDVKM come from the germline V gene. This CDR3 comprises 16 residues. As DNA, the CDR3 is TGTGCCAGCAGTTCCCATTTGCTAGCGGAGGCCTACGAGCAGTACTTC. Translated, it gives CASSSHLLAEAYEQYF.

CDR3 DNA sequence: TGTGCCAGCAGCGCCTCCGGGACAGGGGTGGCCCAGTACTTC. As protein: CASSASGTGVAQYF. This chain connects TRBV7-8 to TRBJ2-5; 10 bases fit TRBD1. The V gene end was trimmed by 5 bases and the J gene end by 9 bases; junction bases not matched to a gene: 9. CDR1 and CDR2 from the germline V gene are SGHVS and FQNEAQ. This CDR3 comprises 14 residues.

V usage is TRBV7-9 and J usage is TRBJ2-1, with 12 bases fitting TRBD2. The CDR3 loop spans 15 amino acids. The junction had 2 bases not matched to a gene; V was cut back by 3 bases and J by 5 bases. The V gene's germline CDR1 is SEHNR and CDR2 FQNEAQ (reference sequence). The CDR3 DNA reads TGTGCCAGCAGCTTTCCTAGCGGGAGGGACAATGAGCAGTTCTTC. The encoded protein is CASSFPSGRDNEQFF.

The chain links TRBV7-9 to TRBJ1-2; D is undetermined. Germline lookup yields CDR1 SEHNR and CDR2 FQNEAQ (reference sequence). The CDR3 spans 14 residues. V was pared by 1 base and J by 3 bases, with 9 bases between. CDR3 amino acids: CASSLEVEDYGYTF. For the CDR3, the DNA is TGTGCCAGCAGCTTAGAAGTGGAGGACTATGGCTACACCTTC. Complete variable domain (other parts from reference TRBV7-9 and TRBJ1-2): DTGVSQNPRHKITKRGQNVTFRCDPISEHNRLYWYRQTLGQGPEFLTYFQNEAQLEKSRLLSDRFSAERPKGSFSTLEIQRTEQGDSAMYLCASSLEVEDYGYTFGSGTRLTVV.

The rearrangement joins TRBV5-5 to TRBJ2-7; D is unresolved. CDR1 and CDR2 from the germline V gene are SGHKS and YYEKEE (reference sequence). This CDR3 contains 15 residues. V lost 0 bases, J lost 0 bases, and 10 bases lay in between. This chain's CDR3 is CASSLVWPSSYEQYF. CDR3 coding DNA: TGTGCCAGCAGCTTGGTTTGGCCTAGCTCCTACGAGCAGTACTTC.

This chain links TRBV6-6 with TRBJ1-5; TRBD1 might be the D (5 bases). The CDR3 spans 15 residues. Trimming stripped 7 bases from V and 6 bases from J, with 19 bases between. CDR1 and CDR2 from the germline V gene are MNHNY and SVGAGI (reference sequence). The CDR3, as DNA: TGTGCCAGCACCCTGGACACGGTGTGGGGTCAGCCCCAGCATTTT. Protein: CASTLDTVWGQPQHF.

The J gene is TRBJ2-1, the V gene TRBV28, with D possibly matching TRBD2 (5 bases). The germline CDR1 and CDR2 sequences are MDHEN and SYDVKM. V dropped 3 bases and J dropped 6 bases, with 12 bases sitting between them. The CDR3 sequence is 14 residues long. CDR3 nucleotide sequence: TGTGCCAGCAGTTTGGTCGGGGTTGGCAATGAGCAGTTCTTC. This codes for CASSLVGVGNEQFF.

A word on this clone: The sample contains more than one DNA sequence encoding this CDR3. The chain has TRBV5-4 and TRBJ1-1, with unresolved D. The CDR3 has 16 amino acids. Germline CDR1 and CDR2: SGHNT and YYREEE (reference sequence). V shed 0 bases and J shed 1 base, with 13 bases lying between them. CDR3 region: CASSLAPRLGNTEAFF. CDR3 bases: TGTGCCAGCAGCTTGGCCCCTAGACTGGGGAACACTGAAGCTTTCTTT.

This clone occurred a few times. CDR3 nucleotides: TGTGCCAGCAGTTCCAGGGGAACCAATCAGCCCCAGCATTTT. It translates to CASSSRGTNQPQHF. This chain uses TRBV27 with TRBJ1-5; possible D gene TRBD1, 6 bases. V shed 4 bases and J shed 3 bases, with 10 bases lying between them. The CDR3 spans 14 residues. The germline V gene has CDR1 MNHEY and CDR2 SMNVEV (reference sequence).

The chain is built from TRBV30 and TRBJ1-3; D call uncertain. In germline, CDR1 is GTSNPN, CDR2 SVGIG (reference sequence). The CDR3 consists of 12 residues. The ends were cut back, 6 bases at V and 1 base at J, with 7 bases in the middle. The CDR3 region has the DNA TGTGCCTGCTCCGGGTCTGGAAACACCATATATTTT. Translating gives CACSGSGNTIYF.

The V call is TRBV15, the J call TRBJ2-5, with 10 bases matching TRBD1. Germline trimming cut 3 bases from V and 4 bases from J; bases unmatched to any gene: 8. CDR3 length equals 16 residues. Germline CDR1 LNHNV, CDR2 YYDKDF (reference sequence). The CDR3 nucleotides read TGTGCCACCAGCAGCCCTGAGGACAGGGGGGGAGAGACCCAGTACTTC. This encodes CATSSPEDRGGETQYF.

This chain uses TRBV29-1 with TRBJ1-1, with TRBD1 identical over 8 bases. The CDR3 has 13 amino acids. Germline CDR1 is SQVTM and CDR2 is ANQGSEA. V trimming: 8 bases; J trimming: 2 bases; junction bases outside the gene matches: 7. In nucleotides, the CDR3 is TGCAGCTACCGGGCAGGGGGCAACACTGAAGCTTTCTTT. The encoded protein is CSYRAGGNTEAFF.

This clone was observed a few times. The chain couples TRBV7-2 to TRBJ1-4, with D tentatively TRBD1 (6 bases). The CDR3 covers 15 residues. Trimming stripped 3 bases from V and 1 base from J, with 9 bases between. The V gene's germline CDR1 is SGHTA and CDR2 FQGNSA. Here the CDR3 DNA reads TGTGCCAGCAGCTTGATCAGGGGAACTAATGAAAAACTGTTTTTT. This encodes CASSLIRGTNEKLFF.

This clone came up once. The V and J genes are TRBV4-3 and TRBJ1-2; D possibly corresponds to TRBD1 (5 bases). Germline-derived CDR1 and CDR2 are LGHNA and YSLEER. V dropped 0 bases and J dropped 5 bases, with 13 bases sitting between them. CDR3 size: 15 residues. CDR3 sequence (DNA): TGCGCCAGCAGCCAAGATGACAGCTCCTATTATGGCTACACCTTC. Encoded protein: CASSQDDSSYYGYTF.

The chain links TRBV2 to TRBJ1-5; weak D call: TRBD1 (5 bases). The CDR3 runs to 14 residues. Trimming cost V 8 bases and J 7 bases, with 18 bases left between them. Germline CDR1 and CDR2: SNHLY and FYNNEI. In DNA, the CDR3 is TGTGCCAGCGAACCAGACAGTTCAGGGCAGCCCCAGCATTTT. The encoded protein is CASEPDSSGQPQHF.

This clone was seen only once. The rearrangement uses TRBV7-6 and TRBJ2-7; the match to TRBD1 covers 8 bases. CDR1 SGHVS and CDR2 FNYEAQ come from the germline V gene. The CDR3 is 15 residues long. The J segment lost 2 bases and the V segment lost 5 bases, leaving 8 bases of the junction unmatched. In DNA form, the CDR3 reads TGTGCCAGCAGCCCGTCCGGACAGGGAGCCTACGAGCAGTACTTC. Amino acids: CASSPSGQGAYEQYF. Full variable domain (missing parts from reference TRBV7-6 and TRBJ2-7): GAGVSQSPRYKVTKRGQDVALRCDPISGHVSLYWYRQALGQGPEFLTYFNYEAQQDKSGLPNDRFSAERPEGSISTLTIQRTEQRDSAMYRCASSPSGQGAYEQYFGPGTRLTVT.

V usage is TRBV4-3 and J usage is TRBJ2-5; TRBD2 matches at 7 bases. The better agreement between TRBJ2-7 and the DNA end casts doubt on the J call. Germline loops: CDR1 LGHNA, CDR2 YSLEER. The CDR3 has 15 amino acids. The CDR3 DNA reads TGCGCCAGCAGCCAAGGGGGCCTAGCGGACTACGAGCAGTACTTC. Its translation: CASSQGGLADYEQYF.

The chain joins TRBV28 to TRBJ1-5; 10 bases map to TRBD1. The CDR3 totals 17 residues. V gave up 5 bases and J gave up 5 bases; unmatched junction bases: 12. Germline V gene data show CDR1 as MDHEN and CDR2 as SYDVKM. The CDR3 DNA follows: TGTGCCAGCAGTCCAATGGCCGGGACAGGGGACGATCAGCCCCAGCATTTT. It codes for CASSPMAGTGDDQPQHF. The whole variable domain, filled in from reference TRBV28 and TRBJ1-5, reads DVKVTQSSRYLVKRTGEKVFLECVQDMDHENMFWYRQDPGLGLRLIYFSYDVKMKEKGDIPEGYSVSREKKERFSLILESASTNQTSMYLCASSPMAGTGDDQPQHFGDGTRLSIL.

V gene TRBV27 combines with J gene TRBJ2-7; TRBD1 matches 8 bases. The trim removed 6 bases at V and 2 bases at J, leaving 3 bases unmatched. The CDR3 covers 13 residues. Germline V lookup: CDR1 MNHEY, CDR2 SMNVEV (reference sequence). The CDR3 region has the DNA TGTGCCAGCAGGGACAGGGCCCCCTACGAGCAGTACTTC. Translating it yields CASRDRAPYEQYF.